Shown below are 25 T cell receptor beta chains from a single sample sequenced in a study of T cells in Graves' hyperthyroidism and ophthalmopathy. TCR beta CDR3 regions were amplified from RNA. TCR CDR3 regions were first amplified by RT-PCR with HTBI primers. TCRdb passed the multiplex PCR reads through MiXCR, listing each CDR3 protein once. The sample shows roughly 350,000 distinct CDR3 sequences, roughly 15% of them seen only once. Specimen: blood. These receptors all come from a woman aged 40-49 years with Graves' ophthalmopathy.

The sample holds many counts of this clonotype. The genes are TRBV2 and TRBJ2-1, with unresolved D. The germline V and J ends were trimmed by 4 bases and 3 bases, with 7 bases remaining between them. CDR1 and CDR2 (germline): SNHLY, FYNNEI. The CDR3 has 13 amino acids. The CDR3 nucleotides read TGTGCCAGCAGTGTGGCCGGCTACAATGAGCAGTTCTTC. This codes for CASSVAGYNEQFF.

This clonotype was picked up many times. The V call is TRBV6-1, the J call TRBJ1-5; no clear D. V was clipped by 4 bases and J by 5 bases, with 9 bases between them. This CDR3 comprises 13 residues. Looked up from germline, CDR1 is MNHNS and CDR2 is SASEGT. The CDR3 is CASSGTRDQPQHF. The DNA of the CDR3 is TGTGCCAGCAGTGGGACTAGAGATCAGCCCCAGCATTTT.

This clonotype was recorded at least ten times. The chain uses TRBV20-1 and TRBJ2-7; D is perhaps TRBD2 (6 bases). V was clipped by 6 bases and J by 7 bases, with 16 bases between them. Germline V CDR1 and CDR2: DFQATT, SNEGSKA (reference sequence). The CDR3 runs 12 residues. CDR3 sequence: CSATPGVGEQYF. The CDR3 nucleotides are TGCAGTGCCACCCCGGGAGTGGGGGAGCAGTACTTC.

The chain combines TRBV24-1 with TRBJ2-2; D might be TRBD2 (6 bases). Germline V gene data show CDR1 as KGHDR and CDR2 as SFDVKD. Trimming took off 6 bases at V and 10 bases at J, with 17 bases between the two ends. The CDR3 loop spans 14 amino acids. CDR3 nucleotide sequence: TGTGCCACCAGTCGACGGGGGACCTTAGAGGAGCTGTTTTTT. It specifies CATSRRGTLEELFF.

This clonotype occurred many times. The chain links TRBV12-3 or TRBV12-4 to TRBJ1-5, with unresolved D. This CDR3 comprises 15 residues. Trimming cost V 6 bases and J 9 bases, with 21 bases left between them. The CDR3 sequence is CASRPETGPRPPQHF. CDR3 DNA sequence: TGTGCCAGCAGACCGGAGACCGGTCCCCGACCGCCCCAGCATTTT.

This clonotype was recorded at least ten times. The CDR3 DNA is TGTGCCAGCAGCACAAATCTACAGGGGGCGGACGGTGAAGCTTTCTTT. It yields the protein CASSTNLQGADGEAFF. This sequence joins TRBV7-9 and TRBJ1-1; 9 nucleotides agree with TRBD1. Germline V gene data show CDR1 as SEHNR and CDR2 as FQNEAQ (reference sequence). Trimming at V came to 5 bases and at J to 7 bases, leaving 14 bases not matched to a gene. CDR3 length equals 16 residues.

This clonotype was counted at least ten times. The rearrangement uses TRBV20-1 and TRBJ1-5; D may be TRBD1 (6 bases). Germline loops: CDR1 DFQATT, CDR2 SNEGSKA (reference sequence). The CDR3 has 13 residues. The V end lost 4 bases, the J end lost 6 bases, and 13 bases lay between the germline ends. This chain's CDR3 is CSANHRESQPQHF. The CDR3 DNA sequence: TGCAGTGCTAATCACAGGGAAAGTCAGCCCCAGCATTTT.

This clonotype was counted many times. The genes are TRBV12-3 or TRBV12-4 and TRBJ1-5, with TRBD1 matching over 9 bases. This CDR3 has 15 residues. V lost 4 bases, J lost 3 bases, and 4 bases stayed unmatched. The CDR3 loop reads CASSYGQGPNQPQHF. CDR3 bases: TGTGCCAGCAGTTACGGACAGGGGCCCAATCAGCCCCAGCATTTT.

The sample holds many counts of this clonotype. The gene calls are TRBV27 and TRBJ2-1; 8 bases fit TRBD1. The CDR3 sequence is 14 residues long. Germline V lookup: CDR1 MNHEY, CDR2 SMNVEV (reference sequence). With V trimmed by 4 bases and J by 1 base, 0 bases remained unmatched. The CDR3, as DNA: TGTGCCAGCAGTTGGACAGGGTCCTACAATGAGCAGTTCTTC. Translating gives CASSWTGSYNEQFF.

The chain uses TRBV10-3 and TRBJ2-7; the D gene is possibly TRBD1 (5 bases). The V gene's germline CDR1 is ENHRY and CDR2 SYGVKD. The ends were cut back, 3 bases at V and 3 bases at J, with 15 bases in the middle. This CDR3 contains 15 residues. The CDR3 DNA reads as TGTGCCATCAGTGAAGCCAGGGTCACCTACTACGAGCAGTACTTC. Protein product: CAISEARVTYYEQYF.

This clonotype has ten or more counts. The V call is TRBV24-1, the J call TRBJ2-3, with D maybe TRBD1 (6 bases). Trimming cost V 12 bases and J 1 base, with 13 bases left between them. CDR3 length: 13 residues. The germline gives CDR1 KGHDR, CDR2 SFDVKD. The CDR3 is CASGYRGTDTQYF. The CDR3 nucleotides are TGTGCCTCAGGCTACAGGGGCACAGATACGCAGTATTTT.

This clonotype showed up many times. The chain is built from TRBV5-1 and TRBJ1-6; 9 nucleotides align to TRBD1. CDR1 and CDR2 (germline): SGHRS, YFSETQ. This CDR3 region has 16 residues. Trimming cost V 2 bases and J 10 bases; bases outside gene matches: 10. CDR3 region: CASSLGWGQGGSPLHF. DNA for the CDR3: TGCGCCAGCAGCTTAGGTTGGGGACAGGGAGGATCACCCCTCCACTTT.

This clonotype occurred many times. The CDR3 nucleotides are TGTGCCAGCAGTTCCCGCCCTGGCGGGGGAGCCTTTTATGAGCAGTTCTTC. Translation: CASSSRPGGGAFYEQFF. This chain links TRBV7-6 with TRBJ2-1; TRBD2 aligns across 7 bases. The CDR3 extends over 17 amino acids. CDR1 and CDR2 from the germline V gene are SGHVS and FNYEAQ. J gave up 8 bases and V 6 bases, and 19 bases lay outside the gene matches.

The chain employs TRBV20-1 and TRBJ2-1, with D hard to call. The CDR3 has 11 residues. V lost 2 bases, J lost 5 bases, and 4 bases lay in between. Germline-derived CDR1 and CDR2 are DFQATT and SNEGSKA (reference sequence). The CDR3 nucleotides read TGCAGTGCTAGAAGGAACAATGAGCAGTTCTTC. This translates into CSARRNNEQFF.

As concerns this clonotype: This may come from a read error, since a much larger clone is one base off. The V gene is TRBV7-9, the J gene TRBJ1-1; the D gene is possibly TRBD1 (5 bases). The CDR3 contains 18 residues. Germline CDR1 SEHNR, CDR2 FQNEAQ (reference sequence). V gave up 5 bases and J gave up 3 bases, with 25 bases separating them. The DNA of the CDR3 is TGTGCCAGCAGCACCCGGTATCACGGGGCAGGGAGCGACACTGAAGCTTTCTTT. Protein: CASSTRYHGAGSDTEAFF.

CDR3 sequence reads: CASSRSDQETQYF. Here the CDR3 DNA reads TGTGCCAGTAGTCGGTCGGACCAAGAGACCCAGTACTTC. This chain connects TRBV19 to TRBJ2-5; D gene ambiguous. There are 13 residues in the CDR3. V was clipped by 5 bases and J by 0 bases, with 7 bases between them. Germline values: CDR1 LNHDA, CDR2 SQIVND (reference sequence). The whole variable domain, remainder taken from reference TRBV19 and TRBJ2-5, is DGGITQSPKYLFRKEGQNVTLSCEQNLNHDAMYWYRQDPGQGLRLIYYSQIVNDFQKGDIAEGYSVSREKKESFPLTVTSAQKNPTAFYLCASSRSDQETQYFGPGTRLLVL.

This clonotype was counted many times. This sequence joins TRBV11-2 and TRBJ1-1; 10 nucleotides line up with TRBD1. This CDR3 is 14 amino acids long. J was trimmed by 0 bases and V by 6 bases; bases with no gene match: 1. The germline V gene has CDR1 SGHAT and CDR2 FQNNGV. CDR3 protein: CASRDRGLNTEAFF. CDR3 sequence (DNA): TGTGCCAGCAGGGACAGGGGGTTGAACACTGAAGCTTTCTTT.

This clonotype was detected ten times or more. This chain joins TRBV6-1 and TRBJ2-7; possible D gene TRBD2, 6 bases. Germline V CDR1 and CDR2: MNHNS, SASEGT. Between the trimmed V and J ends, which lost 8 bases and 3 bases, there was a span of 20 bases. The CDR3 length is 15 residues. Written as DNA, the CDR3 is TGTGCCAGCTGCTCGGAACCGGGACTTATCTACGAGCAGTACTTC. This encodes CASCSEPGLIYEQYF.

This clonotype has just a few counts. V is TRBV14 and J is TRBJ2-1; 7 bases fit TRBD2. Germline CDR1 SGHDN, CDR2 FVKESK. V gave up 0 bases and J gave up 14 bases; unmatched junction bases: 7. This CDR3 is built from 13 residues. CDR3 bases: TGTGCCAGCAGCCAAGATATAGGGGCGGGAGAGTTCTTC. Translated, it gives CASSQDIGAGEFF. Variable domain in full (rest from reference TRBV14 and TRBJ2-1): EAGVTQFPSHSVIEKGQTVTLRCDPISGHDNLYWYRRVMGKEIKFLLHFVKESKQDESGMPNNRFLAERTGGTYSTLKVQPAELEDSGVYFCASSQDIGAGEFFGPGTRLTVL.

Many counts were recorded for this clonotype. The CDR3 loop reads CASRGLGNTEAFF. The DNA of the CDR3 is TGTGCCTCCCGGGGGTTGGGGAACACTGAAGCTTTCTTT. This chain links TRBV11-2 with TRBJ1-1; possible D gene TRBD1, 5 bases. V lost 11 bases and J 1 base, leaving 14 bases between the germline ends. The CDR3 spans 13 residues. Germline CDR1 is SGHAT and CDR2 is FQNNGV.

This clonotype was seen more than once but under ten times. The V gene is TRBV5-4, the J gene TRBJ1-4; the D is unclear. Between the trimmed V and J ends, which lost 3 bases and 6 bases, there was a span of 15 bases. Germline CDR1 reads SGHNT; CDR2 reads YYREEE (reference sequence). CDR3 length: 15 amino acids. DNA of the CDR3: TGTGCCAGCAGCTCCCACAGTGCCGGGGATGAAAAACTGTTTTTT. It is translated as CASSSHSAGDEKLFF.

In this sample, this clonotype turned up many times. V gene TRBV6-5 combines with J gene TRBJ1-4; TRBD1 matches at 7 bases. Germline-derived CDR1 and CDR2 are MNHEY and SVGAGI. V gave up 2 bases and J gave up 2 bases; unmatched junction bases: 2. The CDR3 spans 15 residues. The CDR3 protein is CASSYAQGTNEKLFF. CDR3 bases: TGTGCCAGCAGTTACGCACAGGGGACTAATGAAAAACTGTTTTTT.

This clonotype came up many times. The V call is TRBV28, the J call TRBJ1-3, with unresolved D. CDR1 is MDHEN and CDR2 is SYDVKM in the germline V gene. The CDR3 has 13 residues. The V end lost 2 bases, the J end lost 8 bases, and 10 bases lay between the germline ends. The CDR3 reads CASSLLSGDTIYF. In nucleotides, the CDR3 is TGTGCCAGCAGTTTACTAAGCGGGGACACCATATATTTT.

The chain has TRBV5-4 and TRBJ1-2; tentative D call: TRBD1 (5 bases). The CDR3 spans 15 residues. Looked up from germline, CDR1 is SGHNT and CDR2 is YYREEE (reference sequence). The germline V and J ends were trimmed by 0 bases and 6 bases, with 15 bases remaining between them. CDR3 coding DNA: TGTGCCAGCAGCTTGGAGCGCAGGGCAGGCGATGGCTACACCTTC. Its protein product is CASSLERRAGDGYTF.

This chain connects TRBV6-1 to TRBJ2-2; a weak D match, TRBD2 (5 bases). V lost 7 bases to trimming and J lost 6 bases, with 12 bases between them. The CDR3 sequence is 13 residues long. Germline lookup yields CDR1 MNHNS and CDR2 SASEGT. CDR3: CASIQTIAGELFF. The CDR3, as DNA: TGTGCCAGCATTCAGACTATTGCCGGGGAGCTGTTTTTT.